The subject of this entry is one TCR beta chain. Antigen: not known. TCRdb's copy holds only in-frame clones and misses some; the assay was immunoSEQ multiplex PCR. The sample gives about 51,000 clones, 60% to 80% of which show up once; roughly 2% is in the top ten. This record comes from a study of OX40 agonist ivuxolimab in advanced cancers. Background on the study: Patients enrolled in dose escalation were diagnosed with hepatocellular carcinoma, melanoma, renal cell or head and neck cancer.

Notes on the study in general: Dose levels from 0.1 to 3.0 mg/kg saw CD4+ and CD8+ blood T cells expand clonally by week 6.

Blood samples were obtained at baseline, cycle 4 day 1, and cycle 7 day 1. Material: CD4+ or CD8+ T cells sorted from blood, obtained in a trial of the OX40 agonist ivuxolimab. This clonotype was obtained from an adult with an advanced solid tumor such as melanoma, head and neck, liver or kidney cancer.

This CDR3 is CASSVEGLTGSREPRYNEQFF. The CDR3, as DNA: TGTGCCAGCAGCGTAGAAGGGCTGACAGGCTCACGGGAGCCGAGGTACAATGAGCAGTTCTTC. The V and J genes are TRBV9 and TRBJ2-1; D tentatively fits TRBD1 or TRBD2 (6 bases each). Germline CDR1 is SGDLS and CDR2 is YYNGEE. The CDR3 has 21 amino acids. Between the trimmed V and J ends, which lost 0 bases and 4 bases, there was a span of 29 bases.